A single sample is the source of the 3 T cell receptor beta chains below, sequenced in a study of shared clonotypes between healthy human individuals. Produced via immunoSEQ multiplex PCR; TCRdb's table is partial and in-frame only. Of about 330,000 clones listed, under 80% are singletons. Sequenced sample: memory CD4+ T cells sorted from blood. The subset: CD45RA-negative fraction. These TCRs come from a man aged 30 to 39 in good health.

This sequence joins TRBV2 and TRBJ2-7; a possible D gene is TRBD2 (5 bases). The CDR3 runs 14 residues. The V and J ends lost 5 bases and 2 bases respectively, with 13 bases between them. Germline V lookup: CDR1 SNHLY, CDR2 FYNNEI. CDR3 nucleotide sequence: TGTGCCAGCAGTCCGGGAATGGTTACCTACGAGCAGTACTTC. Encoded protein: CASSPGMVTYEQYF.

The sample holds many counts of this clone. The chain is built from TRBV18 and TRBJ2-5; D gene unclear. Germline V gene data show CDR1 as KGHSH and CDR2 as LQKENI. The CDR3 is made up of 16 amino acids. Trimming pared 2 bases from V and 4 bases from J, leaving 17 bases between. CDR3 sequence: CASSPKTPGARETQYF. CDR3 coding DNA: TGTGCCAGCTCACCAAAAACGCCGGGCGCGCGAGAGACCCAGTACTTC.

V usage is TRBV11-2 and J usage is TRBJ2-3, with unresolved D. V lost 1 base and J lost 7, with 6 bases in between. Germline CDR1 SGHAT, CDR2 FQNNGV. The CDR3 has 12 amino acids. CDR3 bases: TGTGCCAGCAGCTTAGGTGGTAATACGCAGTATTTT. This gives the protein CASSLGGNTQYF.